These 14 T cell receptor beta chains share one sample of origin, sequenced in a study of early stage breast cancer tumors. Sequencing used immunoSEQ multiplex PCR; TCRdb keeps in-frame clones, though not all of them. Of roughly 21,000 clones detected, 76% appear once; the ten largest clones hold 28%. Sequenced material: blood. The receptors here all came from a person aged 60 to 70 with breast cancer.

This clone appeared a few times. This chain joins TRBV19 and TRBJ1-6; TRBD1 matches 9 bases. The length of the CDR3 is 16 residues. The germline V gene encodes CDR1 LNHDA and CDR2 SQIVND (reference sequence). Trimming took 6 bases from V and 7 from J; bases not matched to a gene: 10. The CDR3 region is CASRTERGTGNSPLHF. CDR3 bases: TGTGCCAGTAGAACAGAGCGGGGGACAGGGAATTCACCCCTCCACTTT.

V gene TRBV6-5 combines with J gene TRBJ1-2, with TRBD1 matching 7 bases. Germline values: CDR1 MNHEY, CDR2 SVGAGI. CDR3 size: 13 residues. The junction had 10 bases not matched to a gene; V was cut back by 6 bases and J by 9 bases. As DNA, the CDR3 is TGTGCCAGCAGCCTAACAGGGGAGGAGAGCTACACCTTC. It is translated as CASSLTGEESYTF.

CDR3: CASSLDSQAGYGYTF. CDR3 sequence (DNA): TGCGCCAGCAGCTTGGACAGCCAGGCGGGCTATGGCTACACCTTC. This chain uses TRBV5-1 with TRBJ1-2; the D is unclear. This CDR3 region has 15 residues. Germline V gives CDR1 SGHRS, CDR2 YFSETQ. V was cut by 0 bases and J by 4 bases, with 13 bases left in between.

V usage is TRBV11-2 and J usage is TRBJ2-5; no definite D call. Germline-derived CDR1 and CDR2 are SGHAT and FQNNGV. V shed 0 bases and J shed 5 bases, with 22 bases lying between them. The CDR3 has 18 amino acids. CDR3 DNA: TGTGCCAGCAGCTTAGAGCGACCGACGAGGCTTCCCCGGGAGACCCAGTACTTC. Amino acid sequence: CASSLERPTRLPRETQYF.

Here the CDR3 reads CASSSTGGGNQPQHF. The CDR3 DNA is TGTGCCAGCAGTTCGACAGGGGGAGGAAATCAGCCCCAGCATTTT. The J gene is TRBJ1-5, the V gene TRBV6-5; 9 bases are shared with TRBD1. The CDR3 totals 15 residues. CDR1 is MNHEY and CDR2 is SVGAGI in the germline V gene. The V gene end was trimmed by 4 bases and the J gene end by 4 bases; junction bases not matched to a gene: 5.

The V call is TRBV5-1, the J call TRBJ2-1, with a weak D call TRBD1 (6 bases). Trimming cost V 0 bases and J 7 bases, with 20 bases left between them. The CDR3 sequence is 17 residues long. The germline V gene has CDR1 SGHRS and CDR2 YFSETQ. In nucleotides, the CDR3 is TGCGCCAGCAGCTTGGCCGGGACCAGGGGAGAGGGGAATGAGCAGTTCTTC. It encodes CASSLAGTRGEGNEQFF.

This chain connects TRBV30 to TRBJ2-1; 7 nucleotides align to TRBD1. The germline gives CDR1 GTSNPN, CDR2 SVGIG (reference sequence). The ends lost 5 bases at V and 6 bases at J; junction bases unmatched: 1. The CDR3 consists of 11 residues. CDR3 DNA sequence: TGTGCCTGGGGACAGGCCAATGAGCAGTTCTTC. Translation gives CAWGQANEQFF.

This clone was recorded once. The J gene is TRBJ2-5, the V gene TRBV6-5; 8 nucleotides line up with TRBD1. V dropped 0 bases and J dropped 5; count of bases not matched to a gene: 5. CDR3 length: 15 residues. Germline values: CDR1 MNHEY, CDR2 SVGAGI. For the CDR3, the DNA is TGTGCCAGCAGTTACTCGACAGGGGTGAGCGAGACCCAGTACTTC. Its translation is CASSYSTGVSETQYF.

This chain uses TRBV5-6 with TRBJ1-6; perhaps TRBD1 as D (6 bases). The CDR3 loop spans 16 amino acids. With 0 bases removed from V and 7 bases from J, the gap between germline ends came to 14 bases. The germline V gene has CDR1 SGHDT and CDR2 YYEEEE. CDR3 DNA sequence: TGTGCCAGCAGCTTGGCCCTACAGGGCTGGAATTCACCCCTCCACTTT. Translation gives CASSLALQGWNSPLHF.

The gene calls are TRBV9 and TRBJ2-3; 7 bases align to TRBD1. The trim removed 3 bases at V and 2 bases at J, leaving 9 bases unmatched. In germline, CDR1 is SGDLS, CDR2 YYNGEE. The CDR3 has 16 residues. CDR3 amino acids: CASSASGTVATDTQYF. The CDR3 bases are TGTGCCAGCAGCGCCTCCGGGACAGTTGCCACAGATACGCAGTATTTT.

In nucleotides, the CDR3 is TGTGCCAGCAGCTTATCCGAGGCGGGAGTAGGGGAGCAGTACTTC. Translated, it gives CASSLSEAGVGEQYF. The J gene is TRBJ2-7, the V gene TRBV7-2; 7 bases agree with TRBD2. Germline assignment: CDR1 SGHTA and CDR2 FQGNSA. The CDR3 extends over 15 amino acids. The trim removed 2 bases at V and 7 bases at J, leaving 11 bases unmatched.

By proportion, this clone is medium-sized (0.01 to 0.1%). The chain employs TRBV7-9 and TRBJ2-6; D gene unclear. Germline loops: CDR1 SEHNR, CDR2 FQNEAQ (reference sequence). V was shortened by 3 bases and J by 5 bases, with 8 bases between the two germline ends. The CDR3 has 14 residues. The CDR3 nucleotides read TGTGCCAGCAGCTTCCCGGTGAGGGCCAACGTCCTGACTTTC. It codes for CASSFPVRANVLTF.

The chain combines TRBV6-1 with TRBJ2-7, with D hard to call. V lost 10 bases, J lost 2 bases, and 15 bases lay in between. The CDR3 totals 13 residues. The V gene's germline CDR1 is MNHNS and CDR2 SASEGT. The DNA for the CDR3 is TGTGCCATCCAGGACCAACCCCCCTACGAGCAGTACTTC. As protein: CAIQDQPPYEQYF.

V and J are TRBV14 and TRBJ1-2, with 8 positions matching TRBD1. The germline CDR1 and CDR2 sequences are SGHDN and FVKESK. V shed 1 base, J shed 0 bases, and the junction held 4 bases outside the gene matches. This CDR3 contains 16 residues. The CDR3 reads CASSQGRGPSNYGYTF. The CDR3 DNA follows: TGTGCCAGCAGCCAAGGCAGGGGGCCCTCTAACTATGGCTACACCTTC.